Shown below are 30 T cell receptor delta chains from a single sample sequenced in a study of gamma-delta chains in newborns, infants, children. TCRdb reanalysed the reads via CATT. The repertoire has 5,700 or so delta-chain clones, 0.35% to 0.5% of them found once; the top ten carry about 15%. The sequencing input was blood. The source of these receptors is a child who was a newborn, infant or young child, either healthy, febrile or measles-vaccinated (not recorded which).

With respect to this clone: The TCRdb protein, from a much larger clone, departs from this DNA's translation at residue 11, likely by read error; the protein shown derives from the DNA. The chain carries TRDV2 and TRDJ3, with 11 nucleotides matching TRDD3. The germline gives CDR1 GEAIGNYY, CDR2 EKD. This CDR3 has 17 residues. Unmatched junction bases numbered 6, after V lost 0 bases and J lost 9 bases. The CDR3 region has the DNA TGTGCCTGTGACACCCTGGGGGATACCGGGGGCACCCGACAGATGTTTTTC. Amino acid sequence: CACDTLGDTGGTRQMFF.

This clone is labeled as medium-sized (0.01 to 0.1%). CDR3 protein: CACDTGNWGMSDKLIF. The CDR3 region has the DNA TGTGCCTGTGACACCGGTAACTGGGGGATGTCAGATAAACTCATCTTT. The chain combines TRDV2 with TRDJ1; 10 bases fit TRDD3. Germline V lookup: CDR1 GEAIGNYY, CDR2 EKD. The CDR3 is 16 amino acids. V was pared by 0 bases and J by 5 bases, with 8 bases of the junction left unmatched.

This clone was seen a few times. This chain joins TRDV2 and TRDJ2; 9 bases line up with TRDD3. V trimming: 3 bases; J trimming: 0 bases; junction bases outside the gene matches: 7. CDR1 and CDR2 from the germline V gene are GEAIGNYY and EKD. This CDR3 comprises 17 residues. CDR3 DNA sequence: TGTGCCTGTGACGGTACTGGGGGACACGCTTTGACAGCACAACTCTTCTTT. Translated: CACDGTGGHALTAQLFF.

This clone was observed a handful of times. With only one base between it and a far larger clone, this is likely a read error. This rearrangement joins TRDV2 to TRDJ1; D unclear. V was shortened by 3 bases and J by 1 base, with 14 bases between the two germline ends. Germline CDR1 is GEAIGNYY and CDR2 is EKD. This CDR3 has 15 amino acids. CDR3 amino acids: CACDPPGTTTDKLIF. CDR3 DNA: TGTGCCTGTGACCCCCCGGGAACTACCACCGATAAACTCATCTTT.

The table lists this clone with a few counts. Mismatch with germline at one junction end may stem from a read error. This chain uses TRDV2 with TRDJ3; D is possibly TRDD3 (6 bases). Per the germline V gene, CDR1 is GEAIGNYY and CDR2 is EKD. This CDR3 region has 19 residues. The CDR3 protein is CACDSTGRYSSWDIRQMFF. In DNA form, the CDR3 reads TGTGCCTGTGACAGTACTGGGAGATACAGCTCCTGGGACATCCGACAGATGTTTTTC.

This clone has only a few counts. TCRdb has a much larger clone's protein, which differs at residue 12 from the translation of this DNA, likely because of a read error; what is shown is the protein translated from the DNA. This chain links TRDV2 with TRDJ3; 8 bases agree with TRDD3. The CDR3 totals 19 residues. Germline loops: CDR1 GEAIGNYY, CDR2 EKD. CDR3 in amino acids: CACDTLLGASSCDTRQMFF. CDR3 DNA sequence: TGTGCCTGTGACACCCTACTGGGGGCCAGCTCCTGCGACACCCGACAGATGTTTTTC.

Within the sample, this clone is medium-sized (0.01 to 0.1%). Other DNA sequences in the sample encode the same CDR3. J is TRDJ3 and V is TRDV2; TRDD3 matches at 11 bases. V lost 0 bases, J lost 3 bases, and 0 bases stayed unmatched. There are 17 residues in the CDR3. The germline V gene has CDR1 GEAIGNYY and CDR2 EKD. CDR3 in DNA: TGTGCCTGTGACACCACTGGGGGATACTGGGACACCCGACAGATGTTTTTC. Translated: CACDTTGGYWDTRQMFF.

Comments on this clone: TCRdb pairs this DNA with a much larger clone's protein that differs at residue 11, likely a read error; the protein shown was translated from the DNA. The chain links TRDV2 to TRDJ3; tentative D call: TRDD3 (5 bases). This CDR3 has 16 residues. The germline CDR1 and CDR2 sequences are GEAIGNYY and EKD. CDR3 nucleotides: TGTGCCTGTGACTATGGGATCTCCTGGGACGCCCGACAGATGTTTTTC. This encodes CACDYGISWDARQMFF.

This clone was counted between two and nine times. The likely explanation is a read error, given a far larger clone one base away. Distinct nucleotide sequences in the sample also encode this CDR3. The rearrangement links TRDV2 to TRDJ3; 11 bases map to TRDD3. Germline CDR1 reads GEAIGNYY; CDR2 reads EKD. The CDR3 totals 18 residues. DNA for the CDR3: TGTGCTTGTGACGCTACTGGGGGATATTCCTGGGACACCCGACAGATGTTTTTC. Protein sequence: CACDATGGYSWDTRQMFF.

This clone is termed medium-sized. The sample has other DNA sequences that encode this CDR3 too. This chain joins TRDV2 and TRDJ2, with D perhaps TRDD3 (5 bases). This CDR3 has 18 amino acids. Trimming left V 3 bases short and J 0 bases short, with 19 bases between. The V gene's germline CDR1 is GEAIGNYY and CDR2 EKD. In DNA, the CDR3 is TGTGCCTGTGACCCTATTCGGTGGGGAGATACTTTGACAGCACAACTCTTCTTT. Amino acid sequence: CACDPIRWGDTLTAQLFF.

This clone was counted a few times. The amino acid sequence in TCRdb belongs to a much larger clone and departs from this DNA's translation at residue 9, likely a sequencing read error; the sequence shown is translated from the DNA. The CDR3 nucleotides are TGTGCCTGTGACACCGTGGGGGGTCTCTACACCGATAAACTCATCTTT. Its protein product is CACDTVGGLYTDKLIF. This rearrangement joins TRDV2 to TRDJ1, with D possibly being TRDD3 (6 bases). From germline, CDR1 is GEAIGNYY and CDR2 EKD. V lost 0 bases to trimming and J lost 0 bases, with 13 bases between them. The CDR3 consists of 16 residues.

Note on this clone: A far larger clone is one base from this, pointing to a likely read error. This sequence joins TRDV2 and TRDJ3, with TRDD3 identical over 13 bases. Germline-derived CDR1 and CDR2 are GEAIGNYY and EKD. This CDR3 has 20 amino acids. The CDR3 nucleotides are TGTGCCTGTGACAAAGTACTGGGGGATACGCGGTCCTGGGACACCCGACGGATGTTTTTC. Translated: CACDKVLGDTRSWDTRRMFF.

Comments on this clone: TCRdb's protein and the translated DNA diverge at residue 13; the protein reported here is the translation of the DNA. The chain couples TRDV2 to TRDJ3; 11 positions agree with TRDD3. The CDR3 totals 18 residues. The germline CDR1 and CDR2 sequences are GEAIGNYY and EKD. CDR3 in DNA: TGTGCCTGTGACACCGCGGCTGGGGGATACTGGGACATCCGACAGATGTTTTTC. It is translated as CACDTAAGGYWDIRQMFF.

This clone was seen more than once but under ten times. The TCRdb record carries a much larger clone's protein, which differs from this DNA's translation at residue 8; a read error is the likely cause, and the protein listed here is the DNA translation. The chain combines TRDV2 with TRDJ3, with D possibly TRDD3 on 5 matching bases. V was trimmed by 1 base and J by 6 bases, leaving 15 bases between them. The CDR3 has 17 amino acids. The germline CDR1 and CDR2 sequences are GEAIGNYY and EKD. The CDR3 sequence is CACDTANRGLDTRQMFF. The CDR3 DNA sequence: TGTGCCTGTGACACGGCTAACCGGGGGTTGGACACCCGACAGATGTTTTTC.

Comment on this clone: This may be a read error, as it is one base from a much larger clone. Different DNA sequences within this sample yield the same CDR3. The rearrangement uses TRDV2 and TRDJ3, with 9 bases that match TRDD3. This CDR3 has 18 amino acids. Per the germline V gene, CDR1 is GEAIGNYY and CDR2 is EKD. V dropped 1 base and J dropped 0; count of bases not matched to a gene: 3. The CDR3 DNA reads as TGTGCCTGTGACACACTGGGGATACGCTCCTGGGACACCCGACAGATGTTTTTC. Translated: CACDTLGIRSWDTRQMFF.

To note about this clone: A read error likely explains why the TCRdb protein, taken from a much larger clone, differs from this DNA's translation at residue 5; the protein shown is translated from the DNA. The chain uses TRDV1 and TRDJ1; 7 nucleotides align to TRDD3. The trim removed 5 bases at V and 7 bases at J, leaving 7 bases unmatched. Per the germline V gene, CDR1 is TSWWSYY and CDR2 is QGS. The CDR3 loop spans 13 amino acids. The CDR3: CALGRGLGSKLIF. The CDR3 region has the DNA TGTGCTCTTGGGAGGGGACTGGGGTCTAAACTCATCTTT.

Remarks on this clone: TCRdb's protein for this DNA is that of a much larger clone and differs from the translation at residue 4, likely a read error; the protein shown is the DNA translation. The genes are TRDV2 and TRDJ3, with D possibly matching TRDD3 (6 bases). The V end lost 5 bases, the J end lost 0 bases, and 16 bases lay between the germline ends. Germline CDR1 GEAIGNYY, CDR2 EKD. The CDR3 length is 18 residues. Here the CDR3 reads CACGILGLSSWDTRQMFF. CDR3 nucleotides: TGTGCCTGTGGCATACTGGGACTTAGCTCCTGGGACACCCGACAGATGTTTTTC.

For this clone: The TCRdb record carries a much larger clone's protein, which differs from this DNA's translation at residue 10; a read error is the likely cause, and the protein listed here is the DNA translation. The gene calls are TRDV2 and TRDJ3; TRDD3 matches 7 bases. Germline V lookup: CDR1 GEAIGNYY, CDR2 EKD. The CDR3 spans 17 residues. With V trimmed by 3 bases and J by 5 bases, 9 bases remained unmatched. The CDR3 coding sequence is TGTGCCTGTGACCCCACTGGGGAGTCCGGGGACACCCGACAGATGTTTTTC. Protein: CACDPTGESGDTRQMFF.

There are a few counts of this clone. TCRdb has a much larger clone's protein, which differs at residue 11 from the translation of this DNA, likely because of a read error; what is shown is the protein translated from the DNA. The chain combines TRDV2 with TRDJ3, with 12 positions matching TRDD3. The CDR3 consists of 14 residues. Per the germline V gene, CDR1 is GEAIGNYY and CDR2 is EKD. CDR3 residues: CACDVLGDTRRMFF. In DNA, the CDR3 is TGTGCCTGTGACGTACTGGGGGATACCCGACGGATGTTTTTC.

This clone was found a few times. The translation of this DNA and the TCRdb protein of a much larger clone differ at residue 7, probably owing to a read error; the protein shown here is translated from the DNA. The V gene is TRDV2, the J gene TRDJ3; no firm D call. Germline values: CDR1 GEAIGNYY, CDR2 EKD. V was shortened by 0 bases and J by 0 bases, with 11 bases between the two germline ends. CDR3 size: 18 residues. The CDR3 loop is CACDTWETSSWDTRQMFF. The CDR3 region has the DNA TGTGCCTGTGACACCTGGGAGACCAGCTCCTGGGACACCCGACAGATGTTTTTC.

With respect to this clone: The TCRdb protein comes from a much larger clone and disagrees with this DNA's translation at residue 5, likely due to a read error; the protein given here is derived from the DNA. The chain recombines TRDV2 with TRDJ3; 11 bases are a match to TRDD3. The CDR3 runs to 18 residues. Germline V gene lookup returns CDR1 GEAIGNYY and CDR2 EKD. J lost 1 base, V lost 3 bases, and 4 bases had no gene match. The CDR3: CACDVTGGYSWDTRQMFF. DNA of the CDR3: TGTGCCTGTGACGTTACTGGGGGATATTCCTGGGACACCCGACAGATGTTTTTC.

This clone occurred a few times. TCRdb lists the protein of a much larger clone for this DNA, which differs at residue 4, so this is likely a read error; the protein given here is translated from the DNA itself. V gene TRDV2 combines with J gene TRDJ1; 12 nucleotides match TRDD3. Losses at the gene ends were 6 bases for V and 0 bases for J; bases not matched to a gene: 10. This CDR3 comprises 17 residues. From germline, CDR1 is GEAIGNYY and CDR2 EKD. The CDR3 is CACYILGDTRYTDKLIF. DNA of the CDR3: TGTGCCTGTTACATTCTGGGGGATACGCGGTACACCGATAAACTCATCTTT.

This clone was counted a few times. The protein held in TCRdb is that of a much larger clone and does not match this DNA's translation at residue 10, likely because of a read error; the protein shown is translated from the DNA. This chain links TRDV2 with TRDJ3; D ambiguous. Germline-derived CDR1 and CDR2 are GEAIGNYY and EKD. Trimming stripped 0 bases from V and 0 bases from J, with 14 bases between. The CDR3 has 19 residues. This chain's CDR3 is CACDTADVQISWDTRQMFF. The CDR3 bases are TGTGCCTGTGACACCGCGGATGTTCAGATCTCCTGGGACACCCGACAGATGTTTTTC.

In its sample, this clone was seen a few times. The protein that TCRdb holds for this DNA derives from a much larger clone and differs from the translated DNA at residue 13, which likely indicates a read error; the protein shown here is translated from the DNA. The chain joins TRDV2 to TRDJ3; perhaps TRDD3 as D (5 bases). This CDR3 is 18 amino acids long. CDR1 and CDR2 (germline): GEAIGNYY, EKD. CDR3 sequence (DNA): TGTGCCTGTGACACCGTAGATGGGAGCTCCTGGGACGCCCGACAGATGTTTTTC. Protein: CACDTVDGSSWDARQMFF.

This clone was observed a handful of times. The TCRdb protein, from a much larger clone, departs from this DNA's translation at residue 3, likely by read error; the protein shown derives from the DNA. Written as DNA, the CDR3 is TGTGCCCGTGACACCTGGGGGATACCCTGGGACACCCGACAGATGTTTTTC. Protein: CARDTWGIPWDTRQMFF. The V gene is TRDV2, the J gene TRDJ3; 11 bases are shared with TRDD3. Germline V lookup: CDR1 GEAIGNYY, CDR2 EKD. The CDR3 extends over 17 amino acids.

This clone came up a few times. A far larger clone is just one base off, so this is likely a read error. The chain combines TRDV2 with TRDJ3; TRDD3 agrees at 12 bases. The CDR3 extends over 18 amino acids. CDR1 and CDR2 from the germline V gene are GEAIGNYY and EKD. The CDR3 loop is CACDTVLGDTWDTRQTFF. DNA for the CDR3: TGTGCCTGTGACACCGTACTGGGGGATACCTGGGACACCCGACAGACGTTTTTC.

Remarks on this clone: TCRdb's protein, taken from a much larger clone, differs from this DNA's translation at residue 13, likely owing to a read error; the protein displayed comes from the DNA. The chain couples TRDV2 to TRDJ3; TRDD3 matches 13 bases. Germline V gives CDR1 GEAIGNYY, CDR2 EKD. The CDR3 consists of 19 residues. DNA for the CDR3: TGTGCCTGTGACTCGTACTGGGGGATACGCTCCTGGGGCACCCGACAGATGTTTTTC. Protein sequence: CACDSYWGIRSWGTRQMFF.

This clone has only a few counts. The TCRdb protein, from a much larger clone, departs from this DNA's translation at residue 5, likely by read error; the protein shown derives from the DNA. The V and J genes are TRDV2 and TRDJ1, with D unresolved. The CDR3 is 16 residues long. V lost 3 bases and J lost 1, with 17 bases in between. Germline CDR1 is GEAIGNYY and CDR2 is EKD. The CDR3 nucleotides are TGTGCCTGTGACCCCCTCCCTGAGCGTTTCACCGATAAACTCATCTTT. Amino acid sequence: CACDPLPERFTDKLIF.

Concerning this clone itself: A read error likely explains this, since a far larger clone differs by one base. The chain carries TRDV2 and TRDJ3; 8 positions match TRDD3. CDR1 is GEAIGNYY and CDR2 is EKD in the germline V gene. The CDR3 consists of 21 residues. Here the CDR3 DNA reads TGTGCCTGTGACTTTCTGAACACTGGGGGGCCCAGCTCCTGGGGCACCCGACAGATGTTTTTC. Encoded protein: CACDFLNTGGPSSWGTRQMFF.

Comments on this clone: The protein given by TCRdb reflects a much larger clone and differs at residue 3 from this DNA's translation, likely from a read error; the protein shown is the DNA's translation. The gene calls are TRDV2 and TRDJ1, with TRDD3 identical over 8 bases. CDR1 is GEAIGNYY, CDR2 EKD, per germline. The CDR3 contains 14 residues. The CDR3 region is CARDQLGATDKLIF. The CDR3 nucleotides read TGTGCCCGTGACCAACTGGGGGCCACCGATAAACTCATCTTT.